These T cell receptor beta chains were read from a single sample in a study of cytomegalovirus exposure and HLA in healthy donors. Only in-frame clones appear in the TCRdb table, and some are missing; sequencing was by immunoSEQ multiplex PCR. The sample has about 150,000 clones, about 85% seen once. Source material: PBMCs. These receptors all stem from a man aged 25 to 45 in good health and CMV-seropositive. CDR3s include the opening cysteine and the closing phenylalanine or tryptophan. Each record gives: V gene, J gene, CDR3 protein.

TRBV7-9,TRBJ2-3,CASSLVSATSTDTQYF
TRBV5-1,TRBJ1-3,CASSPGQGASGNTIYF
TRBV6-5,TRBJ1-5,CASGGARANQPQHF
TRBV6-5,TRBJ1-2,CASSYSYSNYGYTF
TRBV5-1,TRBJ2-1,CASSLVSGTDYNEQFF
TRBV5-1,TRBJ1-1,CATLQIVNTEAFF
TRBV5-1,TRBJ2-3,CASSRYRDLSTDTQYF
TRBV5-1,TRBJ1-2,CASSFLSGGYGYTF
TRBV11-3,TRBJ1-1,CASSLNGFNSAEAFF
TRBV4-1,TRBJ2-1,CASSQDSGTYNEQFF
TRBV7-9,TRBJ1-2,CSSSWGGRNLHF
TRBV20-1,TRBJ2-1,CSAGGTNEQFF
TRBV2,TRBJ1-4,CASTKDRDEKLFF
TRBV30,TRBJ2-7,CAWSFGTGGLNEQYF
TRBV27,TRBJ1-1,CASTTVAGVNTEAFF
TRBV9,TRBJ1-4,CASSVGDRGEKLFF
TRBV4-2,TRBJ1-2,CASSRGQGPNYGYTF
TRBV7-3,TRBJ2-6,CASSLLGLQFNSGANVLTF
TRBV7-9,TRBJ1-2,CASSLVPRRGYTF
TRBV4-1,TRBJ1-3,CASSQGGSGRGNSGNTIYF
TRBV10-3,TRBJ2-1,CAIGGNSYNEQFF
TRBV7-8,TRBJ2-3,CASSYRAGVAQYF
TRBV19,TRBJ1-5,CASSPTSGQVDQPQHF